Sequencing of this T cell receptor beta chain was carried out in a study of technical replicates of blood from a few donors. Using immunoSEQ multiplex PCR, the repertoire was profiled, and TCRdb retains in-frame clones only, with some absent. This table has about 83,000 clones, about 92% appearing once. The V gene's germline CDR1 is ENHRY and CDR2 SYGVKD. This CDR3 is 12 amino acids long. Trimming pared 4 bases from V and 4 bases from J, leaving 7 bases between. J is TRBJ1-2 and V is TRBV10-3; D remains unclear. Sequencing input: T cells isolated from PBMCs. This TCR came from a human donor in good health. The CDR3 spells CAISASAYGYTF. The CDR3 DNA is TGTGCCATCAGTGCGTCAGCCTATGGCTACACCTTC.